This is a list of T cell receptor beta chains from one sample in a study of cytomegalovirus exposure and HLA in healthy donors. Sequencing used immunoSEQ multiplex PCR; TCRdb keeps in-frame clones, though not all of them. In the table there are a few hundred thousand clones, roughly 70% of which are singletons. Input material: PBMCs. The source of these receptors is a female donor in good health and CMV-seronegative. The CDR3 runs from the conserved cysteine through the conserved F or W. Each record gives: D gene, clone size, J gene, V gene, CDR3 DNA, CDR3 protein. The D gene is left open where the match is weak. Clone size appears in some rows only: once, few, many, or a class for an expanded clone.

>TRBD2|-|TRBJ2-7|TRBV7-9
TGTGCCAGCAGCCCCCCCCCAGCGGGAGGTGTCCACGAGCAGTACTTC
CASSPPPAGGVHEQYF
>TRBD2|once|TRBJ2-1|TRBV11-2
TGTGCCAGCAGCCGCGGGAGGGCCTATGAGCAGTTCTTC
CASSRGRAYEQFF
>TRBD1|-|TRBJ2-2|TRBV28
TGTGCCAGCAGTTTCGGGACAGCCACCGGGGAGCTGTTTTTT
CASSFGTATGELFF
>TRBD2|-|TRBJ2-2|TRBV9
TGTGCCAGCAGCGTAGGACTAGCGGGAGGGCCCGGGGAGCTGTTTTTT
CASSVGLAGGPGELFF
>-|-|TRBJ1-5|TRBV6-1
TGTGCCAGCAGTGCCGGTCGGGGGGCCACCAATCAGCCCCAGCATTTT
CASSAGRGATNQPQHF
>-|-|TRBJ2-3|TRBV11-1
TGTGCCAGCAGCTTCCCGGAGGGCACAGATACGCAGTATTTT
CASSFPEGTDTQYF
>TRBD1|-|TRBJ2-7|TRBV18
TGTGCCAGCTCAGTGGACAGGACCTACGAGCAGTACTTC
CASSVDRTYEQYF
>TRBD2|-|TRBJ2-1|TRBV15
TGTGCCACCAGCTTGGGACCGGGACTAGCGGACAATGAGCAGTTCTTC
CATSLGPGLADNEQFF
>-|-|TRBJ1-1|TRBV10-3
TGTGCCATCAAGGACACTTGGAACACTGAAGCTTTCTTT
CAIKDTWNTEAFF
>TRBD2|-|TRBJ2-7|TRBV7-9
TGTGCCAGCAGCTTAGGGATAGCGGGAGGGACCTCCTACGAGCAGTACTTC
CASSLGIAGGTSYEQYF
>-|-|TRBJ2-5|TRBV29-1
TGCAGCGTTGAAGTTCCCAATGGGGCAGAACAAGAGACCCAGTACTTC
CSVEVPNGAEQETQYF
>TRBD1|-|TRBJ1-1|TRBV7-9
TGTGCCAGCAGCTTAGTTACAGGGGGGGGCACTGAAGCTTTCTTT
CASSLVTGGGTEAFF
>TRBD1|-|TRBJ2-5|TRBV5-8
TGTGCCAGCAGCTTGGGGTGGCAGGACAGGCAAGAGACCCAGTACTTC
CASSLGWQDRQETQYF
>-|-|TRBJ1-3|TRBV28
TGTGCCAGCAGGACGGGGGGATCTGGAAACACCATATATTTT
CASRTGGSGNTIYF
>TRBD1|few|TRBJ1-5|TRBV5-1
TGCGCCAGCAGACTGGGACAGGGGGCAGGGCAGCCCCAGCATTTT
CASRLGQGAGQPQHF
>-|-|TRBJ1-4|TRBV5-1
TGCGCCAGCAGCTTGAGTTCCCAGGGAGGCGAAAAACTGTTTTTT
CASSLSSQGGEKLFF
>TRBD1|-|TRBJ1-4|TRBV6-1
TGTGCCAGCAGTGTAATACAGGGGGGGGCAACTAATGAAAAACTGTTTTTT
CASSVIQGGATNEKLFF
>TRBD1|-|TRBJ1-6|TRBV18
TGTGCCAGCTCACCACGGGACAGTGGGGGGAATTCACCCCTCCACTTT
CASSPRDSGGNSPLHF
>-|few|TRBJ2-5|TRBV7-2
TGTGCCAGCAGCCGCTGGGGGGGGCGCAATCTAGGGGAGACCCAGTACTTC
CASSRWGGRNLGETQYF
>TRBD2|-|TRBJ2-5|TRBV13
TGTGCCAGCAGCTCGTCTAGCGGACAAGAGACCCAGTACTTC
CASSSSSGQETQYF
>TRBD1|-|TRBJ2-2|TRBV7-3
TGTGCCAGCAGCTTACAGCCGGGACAGACCACCGGGGAGCTGTTTTTT
CASSLQPGQTTGELFF
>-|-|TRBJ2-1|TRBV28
TGTGCCAGCACTTCTAATACTAGGACTACCTACAATGAGCAGTTCTTC
CASTSNTRTTYNEQFF
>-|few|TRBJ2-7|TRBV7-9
TGTTCCAGCAGCCCAAAGGACTACTACGAGCAGTACTTC
CSSSPKDYYEQYF
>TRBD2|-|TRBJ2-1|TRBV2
TGTGCCAGCAGTGATTCCCGAGGTAAGATGACTAGCGCAAGCTCCTACAATGAGCAGTTCTTC
CASSDSRGKMTSASSYNEQFF